This T cell receptor beta chain was captured in a study of shared clonotypes between healthy human individuals (dated by TCRdb to the early 2020s). Regarding the study in general: The cohort included three men and a couple of women between 18 and 49 years of age. To estimate repertoire size and how much clonotype sharing occurs between individuals, the study deeply sequenced the blood TCR repertoires of several healthy adults. Different laboratories and diverse techniques were used to prepare libraries and sequence TCR repertoires, to increase sequencing depth and limit assay-specific biases. Per donor, leukapheresis produced somewhere between about 0.9 and 10 billion PBMCs.

The donors were healthy, HIV-negative adults who had no recently reported acute infections or vaccinations. Every donor was a Caucasian adult living in Nashville, Tennessee, USA. For unsorted samples, roughly 86 million PBMCs were counted and genomic DNA was extracted with the QIAamp DNA Blood Mini kit. After blood collection by leukapheresis, PBMCs were isolated using Ficoll-Histopaque density gradient centrifugation and then cryopreserved in the vapor phase of liquid nitrogen. General study outcomes and caveats: Sampling was restricted to blood, and TCR repertoires in tissues likely differ from the TCR repertoires found in blood. Because the study included only a small number of donors, the genetic and exposure-history diversity represented was limited. Pairwise subsampling led to the expectation that sequencing depth would affect the degree of clonotype sharing among donors.

Using the deep immunoSEQ assay, TCR CDR3 regions were amplified from genomic DNA by multiplex PCR. For each cell subset, the extracted genomic DNA was distributed evenly across all wells of several immunoSEQ 96-well plates, and each plate served as one replicate. For unsorted PBMC, 250 to 350 ng of genomic DNA, equivalent to around 30,000 T cell genomes, went into each replicate PCR. Unsorted PBMC genomic DNA was sequenced across ten immunoSEQ deep assay plates. Purified libraries were quantified with a Qubit 3.0 fluorometer, sized on a Bioanalyzer 2100, and re-quantified with the KAPA Library Quantification kit. Each immunoSEQ 96-well plate was sequenced on its own single-read 150-cycle Illumina NextSeq 550 flow cell. Regarding the original processing steps: Because the immunoSEQ output included only junctional sequences and no quality scores, the filtering could not be the same as the filtering used for full-length reads. Sequences were annotated with PyIR, a Python wrapper for IgBLAST v1.9, and V/J genes and CDR3 were assigned using IMGT germline references. Reads with weak V/J assignments (E-value above 1e-6), missing CDR3, stop codons, out-of-frame junctions, or ambiguous translated residues were removed. A V3J clonotype was defined by an identical inferred V gene, J gene, and CDR3 amino acid sequence. The percentage overlap between two repertoires was calculated by dividing the number of shared unique clonotypes by the size of the smaller repertoire. Three approaches were used to assess repertoire richness: RTK rarefaction, the Chao1 estimator, and Recon v2.1 estimates of unobserved clonotypes. TCRdb stores this immuneACCESS table with in-frame sequences only. Part of the clones is absent; in the studies checked, under half of the shortfall reflects unresolved V genes, and no reason is known for the rest. V, J and clone size were drawn from that table, and D and trimming were deduced from the DNA. For this sample there are about 460,000 clones; around 77% appear just once. Of the sample, 12% falls within the top ten clones.

Sequences MNHEY (CDR1) and SMNVEV (CDR2) are obtained from the germline V gene (reference sequence). Trimmed from V: 2 bases; trimmed from J: 8 bases; junction bases lacking a gene match: 9. The CDR3 holds 16 amino acids from the cysteine to the phenylalanine. The read is trimmed to its CDR3 DNA, 48 bases read in frame from base 1. Regarding this clone: Which antigen it targets is not known. Base qualities are missing; no much larger clone stands one base away.

This receptor was identified in a woman in her 40s in good health. Some clones in this sample may be carry-over from other donors' samples. Specimen: PBMCs. The chain couples TRBV27 to TRBJ2-1; a stretch of 10 junction bases matches TRBD2. The CDR3 in this case is CASSLLTSGKGHEQFF. The sequenced DNA is TGTGCCAGCAGTTTACTCACTAGCGGGAAGGGACATGAGCAGTTCTTC.